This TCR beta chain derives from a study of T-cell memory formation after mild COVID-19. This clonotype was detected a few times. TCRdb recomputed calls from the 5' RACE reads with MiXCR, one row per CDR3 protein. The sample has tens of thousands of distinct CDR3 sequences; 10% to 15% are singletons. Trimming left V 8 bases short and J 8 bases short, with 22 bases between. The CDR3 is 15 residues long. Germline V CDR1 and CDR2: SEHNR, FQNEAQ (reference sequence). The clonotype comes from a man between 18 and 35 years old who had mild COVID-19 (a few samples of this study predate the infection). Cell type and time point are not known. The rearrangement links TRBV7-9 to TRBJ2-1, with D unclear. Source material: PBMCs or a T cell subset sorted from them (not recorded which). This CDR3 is CASSPLGRSSYEQFF. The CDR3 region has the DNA TGTGCCAGCTCGCCCCTTGGACGGAGTTCCTATGAGCAGTTCTTC.